Listed here is a single T cell receptor beta chain. Its specificity is unknown. The data were taken from a study of cytomegalovirus exposure and HLA in healthy donors. Study-wide background: Samples from HLA-typed donors yielded 65 million to 85 million unique TCRs in an early data release.

CDR1 is MDHEN and CDR2 is SYDVKM in the germline V gene. CDR3 size: 16 residues. With 8 bases clipped from V and 4 bases from J, the junction kept 15 bases outside the gene matches. The study's findings and limits: In an earlier analysis, productive rearrangement rates for most beta V segments clustered near 87% or 30%. Differences between HLA loci emerged in a later analysis of TCR association rates, with DRB1 most and HLA-C fewest. Associated with HLA alleles at 0.05 false discovery rate in a later analysis were approximately 17,000 TCR beta sequences.

Use of 60 Vbeta and 13 Jbeta primers characterized the PCR. Produced via immunoSEQ multiplex PCR; TCRdb's table is partial and in-frame only. The sample holds 130,000 or so clones, roughly 75% seen once. The sequenced sample consisted of PBMCs. This receptor was identified in a man under 40 in good health and CMV-seronegative. This rearrangement joins TRBV28 to TRBJ1-1, with 8 bases that match TRBD1. In nucleotides, the CDR3 is TGTGCCAGCCATCGTAGTGACAGGGGAGGCGGCACTGAAGCTTTCTTT. It translates to CASHRSDRGGGTEAFF.